This is a list of T cell receptor beta chains from one sample in a study of shared clonotypes between healthy human individuals. Clones were read by immunoSEQ multiplex PCR, and TCRdb kept only the in-frame ones, dropping some. The table shows some 1 million clones, with around 76% occurring only once. Sequenced input: memory CD4+ T cells sorted from blood. These receptors came from a man aged 18 to 29 in good health. Both conserved end residues are trimmed from each CDR3.

len	j_gene	v_gene	CDR3aa
10	TRBJ1-4	TRBV19	ASRGGNEKLF
11	TRBJ1-1	TRBV2	ASSEGWTAEAF
12	TRBJ2-6	TRBV11-2	ASSQGAGANVLT
12	TRBJ1-3	TRBV12-5	ASGLSGAGNTIY
13	TRBJ1-3	TRBV30	AWSVGGFAGNTIY
12	TRBJ2-2	TRBV10-3	AINDRGGVGELF
13	TRBJ1-1	TRBV5-4	ASSLAGPMNTEAF
13	TRBJ2-5	TRBV5-1	ASSRGQGTRQTQY
16	TRBJ2-7	TRBV12-5	ASGLAQRVQPASYEQY
12	TRBJ1-5	TRBV15	ATSEGLQNQPQH
15	TRBJ1-1	TRBV11-2	ASSSTARTGLGTEAF
13	TRBJ1-2	TRBV7-2	ASSSGGNRDYGYT
11	TRBJ1-1	TRBV7-7	ASSLQWNTEAF
11	TRBJ1-3	TRBV30	AWSSWERNTIY
13	TRBJ2-7	TRBV5-6	ASSSVTSGRYEQY
13	TRBJ1-6	TRBV19	ASARLVGYGSPLH
12	TRBJ2-7	TRBV4-3	ASSQARDSYEQY
13	TRBJ2-5	TRBV11-2	ASSPLAGGGETQY
10	TRBJ1-1	TRBV21-1	ARGQVNTEAF
14	TRBJ2-2	TRBV11-3	ASSKGLAGAPGELF
13	TRBJ2-2	TRBV6-6	ASSYLSAGTGELF
15	TRBJ1-1	TRBV27	ASTQIWTGRKNTEAF
13	TRBJ2-1	TRBV7-3	ASSLYGLSYNEQF
12	TRBJ2-1	TRBV19	ASRDRTISHEQF
11	TRBJ1-5	TRBV2	ASSPGKGMIQH
11	TRBJ1-4	TRBV10-3	AISVLRDEKLF
12	TRBJ2-5	TRBV28	ASRQPGQQETQY
14	TRBJ2-5	TRBV11-1	ASSFAPTLAQETQY
12	TRBJ1-2	TRBV28	ASSLALTVYGYT
13	TRBJ2-3	TRBV18	ASSPGTISTDTQY
13	TRBJ1-1	TRBV5-4	ASSFRIGADTEAF
13	TRBJ2-1	TRBV4-3	ASSQDRTSQNEQF
12	TRBJ2-3	TRBV12-5	ASGSSGGADTQY
10	TRBJ1-1	TRBV29-1	SAQGWGTEAF
14	TRBJ1-3	TRBV9	ASSVGLVNSGNTIY
13	TRBJ1-2	TRBV7-2	ASSLGRDRGRGYT
12	TRBJ1-6	TRBV15	ATSRAGGRSPLH
13	TRBJ2-1	TRBV19	ASRLAGGQYNEQF
14	TRBJ2-5	TRBV7-2	ASSSAGTGGSETQY
11	TRBJ2-2	TRBV5-5	ASNVASTGELF